This T cell receptor delta chain originates from a study of gamma-delta chains in newborns, infants, children. On the study more broadly: Microbial exposure reportedly drives polyclonal innate γδ T cell expansion after birth.

TCRdb reanalysed the reads via CATT. Of thousands of delta-chain clones in the sample, about 11% were seen once. CDR3 length equals 15 residues. Germline V gene data show CDR1 as GEAIGNYY and CDR2 as EKD. The ends lost 2 bases at V and 0 bases at J; junction bases unmatched: 5. This clone is classed as medium-sized. This clonotype originated in a child who was a newborn, infant or young child, either healthy, febrile or measles-vaccinated (not recorded which). This chain links TRDV2 with TRDJ1; TRDD3 agrees at 7 bases. Sequencing was performed on blood. The CDR3: CACDNLGVNTDKLIF. In nucleotides, the CDR3 is TGTGCCTGTGACAATCTGGGGGTCAACACCGATAAACTCATCTTT.